Following are 31 T cell receptor beta chains from one sample sequenced in a study of spatial heterogeneity in lung cancer. Time point here: blood at routine non-recurrence follow-up after resection. Unsorted samples of tumor, nontumor lung or frozen PBMC had their whole RNA sequenced. From the 5' RACE reads, TCRdb called clonotypes with MiXCR, one entry per CDR3 protein. This table holds about 120,000 distinct CDR3 sequences, 9% to 15% found once. Sequencing used PBMCs, obtained at follow-up. Receptors were obtained from a male donor with early-stage non-small cell lung cancer.

The gene calls are TRBV3-1 and TRBJ2-2; 7 positions agree with TRBD1. The CDR3 length is 17 residues. J lost 4 bases, V lost 4 bases, and 12 bases had no gene match. Per the germline V gene, CDR1 is LGHDT and CDR2 is YNNKEL (reference sequence). The CDR3 nucleotides read TGTGCCAGCAGCCCCACCCCAGACAGGGCGAGCACCGGGGAGCTGTTTTTT. This sequence encodes CASSPTPDRASTGELFF.

Ten or more counts support this clonotype. V and J are TRBV7-9 and TRBJ2-5; D gene unclear. Germline V gene data show CDR1 as SEHNR and CDR2 as FQNEAQ (reference sequence). The CDR3 covers 13 residues. V was shortened by 1 base and J by 4 bases, with 7 bases between the two germline ends. The CDR3 loop is CASSLDGRETQYF. The CDR3 region has the DNA TGTGCCAGCAGCTTAGATGGCCGAGAGACCCAGTACTTC.

This clonotype came up many times. The chain carries TRBV10-3 and TRBJ2-7; 10 positions match TRBD2. With 5 bases clipped from V and 2 bases from J, the junction kept 3 bases outside the gene matches. The CDR3 loop spans 14 amino acids. The V gene's germline CDR1 is ENHRY and CDR2 SYGVKD. CDR3 in DNA: TGTGCCATCAGTCTAGCGGGGGATACCTACGAGCAGTACTTC. It is translated as CAISLAGDTYEQYF.

This clonotype came up a few times. V gene TRBV20-1 combines with J gene TRBJ2-7; no reliable D call. V was cut by 3 bases and J by 5 bases, with 11 bases left in between. The germline gives CDR1 DFQATT, CDR2 SNEGSKA (reference sequence). The CDR3 is 12 residues long. CDR3 residues: CSARRGGHEQYF. The DNA for the CDR3 is TGCAGTGCTAGGCGAGGTGGTCACGAGCAGTACTTC.

This clonotype was found a few times. The chain has TRBV7-2 and TRBJ1-5; D perhaps matches TRBD1 (5 bases). Trimming removed 1 base at V and 4 bases at J, with 11 bases between. Germline CDR1 and CDR2: SGHTA and FQGNSA. This CDR3 is built from 15 residues. The CDR3 sequence is CASSLGATVNQPQHF. In nucleotides, the CDR3 is TGTGCCAGCAGCTTAGGAGCGACAGTTAATCAGCCCCAGCATTTT.

This clonotype was seen ten or more times. The rearrangement links TRBV28 to TRBJ2-3, with D possibly being TRBD2 (6 bases). The CDR3 spans 14 residues. The germline V and J ends were trimmed by 3 bases and 3 bases, with 10 bases remaining between them. CDR1 MDHEN and CDR2 SYDVKM come from the germline V gene. The CDR3 protein is CASSFVAGTDTQYF. The CDR3 DNA follows: TGTGCCAGCAGTTTCGTGGCGGGGACAGATACGCAGTATTTT.

This chain joins TRBV27 and TRBJ1-6; D unclear. The CDR3 runs 15 residues. The ends were cut back, 8 bases at V and 3 bases at J, with 14 bases in the middle. Germline loops: CDR1 MNHEY, CDR2 SMNVEV (reference sequence). CDR3 DNA sequence: TGTGCCAGCCCTCCCTCGCAGATCTATAATTCACCCCTCCACTTT. Protein product: CASPPSQIYNSPLHF.

The chain uses TRBV29-1 and TRBJ1-1; 7 nucleotides agree with TRBD1. This CDR3 has 13 residues. The ends lost 6 bases at V and 2 bases at J; junction bases unmatched: 6. In germline, CDR1 is SQVTM, CDR2 ANQGSEA. The CDR3 sequence: CSVQGQANTEAFF. The DNA of the CDR3 is TGCAGCGTCCAAGGACAGGCAAACACTGAAGCTTTCTTT.

The gene calls are TRBV11-2 and TRBJ1-5; the D is unclear. The CDR3 loop spans 15 amino acids. Germline CDR1 SGHAT, CDR2 FQNNGV. Trimming took 4 bases from V and 2 from J, leaving 12 bases between them. The CDR3 region has the DNA TGTGCCAGCAGCTCCGGTGGGGTTGGCAATCAGCCCCAGCATTTT. Its translation: CASSSGGVGNQPQHF.

This clonotype turned up a few times. The chain uses TRBV11-2 and TRBJ1-5, with unresolved D. This CDR3 contains 13 residues. Trimming took 3 bases from V and 7 from J, leaving 10 bases between them. Germline V gene sequence: CDR1 SGHAT, CDR2 FQNNGV. The CDR3, as DNA: TGTGCCAGCAGCTTCGGGCAAGGGCAGCCCCAGCATTTT. The encoded protein is CASSFGQGQPQHF.

The V gene is TRBV4-2, the J gene TRBJ2-1; unclear D gene. Per the germline V gene, CDR1 is LGHNA and CDR2 is YNFKEQ. The CDR3 runs 15 residues. Between the trimmed V and J ends, which lost 1 base and 8 bases, there was a span of 15 bases. In DNA form, the CDR3 reads TGTGCCAGCAGCCAAGCGGGTCCTACGGTCGATGAGCAGTTCTTC. Amino acid sequence: CASSQAGPTVDEQFF.

Ten or more counts support this clonotype. The chain links TRBV7-9 to TRBJ2-7; a possible D gene is TRBD1 (6 bases). The length of the CDR3 is 14 residues. Germline V gene lookup returns CDR1 SEHNR and CDR2 FQNEAQ (reference sequence). Trimming cost V 3 bases and J 1 base, with 10 bases left between them. The CDR3 is CASSFNRDSYEQYF. DNA of the CDR3: TGTGCCAGCAGCTTCAACAGGGATTCCTACGAGCAGTACTTC.

The V and J genes are TRBV6-1 and TRBJ2-5; 10 bases match TRBD2. The V gene's germline CDR1 is MNHNS and CDR2 SASEGT. With V trimmed by 3 bases and J by 4 bases, 11 bases remained unmatched. The CDR3 consists of 17 residues. The CDR3 DNA reads as TGTGCCAGCAGTGACTATCTATCAGCGGGGGGGGCAGAGACCCAGTACTTC. Its protein product is CASSDYLSAGGAETQYF.

This clonotype was counted between two and nine times. The V and J genes are TRBV5-1 and TRBJ2-4; D might be TRBD2 (6 bases). This CDR3 has 14 amino acids. V lost 3 bases and J lost 8, with 15 bases in between. Germline-derived CDR1 and CDR2 are SGHRS and YFSETQ. The CDR3 nucleotides read TGCGCCAGCAGCTCGGGGGATGAGGCTGACATTCAGTACTTC. Amino acids: CASSSGDEADIQYF.

This clonotype was detected many times. The rearrangement links TRBV28 to TRBJ2-7, with 8 bases lining up with TRBD1. V dropped 3 bases and J dropped 2; count of bases not matched to a gene: 9. The CDR3 is 16 residues long. Germline-derived CDR1 and CDR2 are MDHEN and SYDVKM. The CDR3 here is CASSLSPSTGAYEQYF. The CDR3 region has the DNA TGTGCCAGCAGTTTGTCTCCCTCGACAGGGGCCTACGAGCAGTACTTC.

The sample holds many counts of this clonotype. V usage is TRBV5-1 and J usage is TRBJ2-5, with 7 bases lining up with TRBD1. This CDR3 region has 14 residues. The germline V gene encodes CDR1 SGHRS and CDR2 YFSETQ. After removal of 0 bases from V and 3 bases from J, the junction contained 2 bases not matched to a gene. This CDR3 is CASSLDRGEETQYF. The CDR3 bases are TGCGCCAGCAGCTTGGACAGGGGAGAAGAGACCCAGTACTTC.

The chain uses TRBV4-3 and TRBJ1-4; no reliable D call. This CDR3 has 14 amino acids. Deletions cut 4 bases from V and 4 bases from J, with 10 bases between. Germline V gene sequence: CDR1 LGHNA, CDR2 YSLEER. DNA for the CDR3: TGCGCCAGCAGCCCCGGGGATCTTAATGAAAAACTGTTTTTT. Translated: CASSPGDLNEKLFF.

This clonotype was seen a handful of times. The gene calls are TRBV9 and TRBJ2-7; D is undetermined. V was cut by 3 bases and J by 1 base, with 8 bases left in between. Germline CDR1 and CDR2: SGDLS and YYNGEE. CDR3 length equals 13 residues. The CDR3 region is CASSADVSYEQYF. CDR3 DNA: TGTGCCAGCAGCGCCGACGTTTCCTACGAGCAGTACTTC. The whole variable domain, remainder taken from reference TRBV9 and TRBJ2-7, is DSGVTQTPKHLITATGQRVTLRCSPRSGDLSVYWYQQSLDQGLQFLIQYYNGEERAKGNILERFSAQQFPDLHSELNLSSLELGDSALYFCASSADVSYEQYFGPGTRLTVT.

This clonotype was recorded a few times. This sequence joins TRBV24-1 and TRBJ1-5; D remains ambiguous. Trimming cost V 6 bases and J 3 bases, with 11 bases left between them. The CDR3 is 14 residues long. The germline gives CDR1 KGHDR, CDR2 SFDVKD. The CDR3: CATSSDLSNQPQHF. In DNA, the CDR3 is TGTGCCACCAGTTCAGACCTCTCCAATCAGCCCCAGCATTTT.

This chain connects TRBV7-9 to TRBJ2-3; no clear D. Germline-derived CDR1 and CDR2 are SEHNR and FQNEAQ (reference sequence). V was trimmed by 7 bases and J by 0 bases, leaving 11 bases between them. The CDR3 contains 14 residues. For the CDR3, the DNA is TGTGCCAGCACCCCAGACCGGAGCACAGATACGCAGTATTTT. Translating gives CASTPDRSTDTQYF.

The V gene is TRBV15, the J gene TRBJ2-3; TRBD2 matches at 10 bases. The CDR3 has 15 amino acids. Germline assignment: CDR1 LNHNV and CDR2 YYDKDF (reference sequence). V shed 0 bases, J shed 12 bases, and the junction held 9 bases outside the gene matches. The CDR3 is CATSRERSGTSEQYF. CDR3 DNA sequence: TGTGCCACCAGCAGAGAGCGTTCCGGGACTAGCGAACAGTATTTT.

This sequence joins TRBV5-5 and TRBJ1-2; TRBD1 matches 7 bases. Trimming removed 5 bases from V and 4 bases from J; junction bases left unmatched: 14. This CDR3 region has 16 residues. Germline V CDR1 and CDR2: SGHKS, YYEKEE (reference sequence). The chain's CDR3 is CASRPPGQTNIYGYTF. The DNA for the CDR3 is TGTGCCAGCAGACCTCCGGGACAGACTAACATCTATGGCTACACCTTC.

The sample holds many counts of this clonotype. The rearrangement joins TRBV20-1 to TRBJ2-1; D is undetermined. Germline values: CDR1 DFQATT, CDR2 SNEGSKA (reference sequence). The CDR3 extends over 9 amino acids. This chain's CDR3 is CSFYNEQFF. The CDR3, as DNA: TGCAGCTTTTACAATGAGCAGTTCTTC.

This clonotype was detected a few times. The gene calls are TRBV11-1 and TRBJ1-2; maybe TRBD1 (6 bases). The CDR3 has 15 amino acids. From germline, CDR1 is SGHAT and CDR2 FQDESV (reference sequence). V lost 5 bases to trimming and J lost 4 bases, with 17 bases between them. The CDR3 DNA reads TGTGCCAGCAGCCAGACCCTAACAGGGCCCTATGGCTACACCTTC. Protein: CASSQTLTGPYGYTF.

This clonotype came up many times. The rearrangement uses TRBV6-5 and TRBJ1-2; possible D gene TRBD1, 6 bases. Trimming removed 6 bases at V and 4 bases at J, with 9 bases between. CDR1 MNHEY and CDR2 SVGAGI come from the germline V gene. The CDR3 has 12 residues. In DNA form, the CDR3 reads TGTGCCAGCAGCCGGGACACCTATGGCTACACCTTC. This codes for CASSRDTYGYTF.

This clonotype came up a few times. The rearrangement links TRBV5-5 to TRBJ1-4, with no clear D. With 10 bases removed from V and 8 bases from J, the gap between germline ends came to 12 bases. Germline CDR1 is SGHKS and CDR2 is YYEKEE (reference sequence). The CDR3 sequence is 11 residues long. The DNA for the CDR3 is TGTGCCGGCCTGAGATGCGAAAAACTGTTTTTT. Its protein is CAGLRCEKLFF.

The rearrangement links TRBV24-1 to TRBJ2-3; 7 nucleotides agree with TRBD1. Unmatched junction bases numbered 15, after V lost 3 bases and J lost 1 base. Looked up from germline, CDR1 is KGHDR and CDR2 is SFDVKD. This CDR3 contains 19 residues. CDR3: CATSDGQADPMGGTDTQYF. CDR3 in DNA: TGTGCCACCAGTGATGGACAGGCAGACCCTATGGGGGGCACAGATACGCAGTATTTT.

This clonotype was recorded at least ten times. The gene calls are TRBV6-1 and TRBJ2-4; 10 positions agree with TRBD1. CDR1 MNHNS and CDR2 SASEGT come from the germline V gene. The CDR3 sequence is 17 residues long. The J segment lost 0 bases and the V segment lost 5 bases, leaving 7 bases of the junction unmatched. DNA for the CDR3: TGTGCCAGCAGTCTAAGGGACAGGGGCTTAGCCAAAAACATTCAGTACTTC. It codes for CASSLRDRGLAKNIQYF.

This clonotype turned up a few times. J is TRBJ1-3 and V is TRBV28, with 7 bases fitting TRBD1. The germline CDR1 and CDR2 sequences are MDHEN and SYDVKM. V trimming: 2 bases; J trimming: 4 bases; junction bases outside the gene matches: 5. CDR3 length: 15 residues. In DNA, the CDR3 is TGTGCCAGCAGTTTACTGACAGGGAGCGGAAACACCATATATTTT. This sequence encodes CASSLLTGSGNTIYF.

This clonotype was seen ten or more times. The rearrangement joins TRBV19 to TRBJ2-2, with 7 bases identical to TRBD1. The CDR3 covers 16 residues. Germline assignment: CDR1 LNHDA and CDR2 SQIVND (reference sequence). V lost 4 bases, J lost 0 bases, and 5 bases stayed unmatched. The CDR3 DNA is TGTGCCAGTAGTACTCACGGGACAGCGAACACCGGGGAGCTGTTTTTT. Translated, it gives CASSTHGTANTGELFF.

The chain joins TRBV10-3 to TRBJ1-6; D is possibly TRBD1 (6 bases). V was clipped by 10 bases and J by 0 bases, with 19 bases between them. CDR3 length: 17 residues. Germline lookup yields CDR1 ENHRY and CDR2 SYGVKD. The CDR3 region is CATGAGSQSSYNSPLHF. CDR3 sequence (DNA): TGTGCCACAGGGGCCGGAAGCCAAAGCTCCTATAATTCACCCCTCCACTTT.